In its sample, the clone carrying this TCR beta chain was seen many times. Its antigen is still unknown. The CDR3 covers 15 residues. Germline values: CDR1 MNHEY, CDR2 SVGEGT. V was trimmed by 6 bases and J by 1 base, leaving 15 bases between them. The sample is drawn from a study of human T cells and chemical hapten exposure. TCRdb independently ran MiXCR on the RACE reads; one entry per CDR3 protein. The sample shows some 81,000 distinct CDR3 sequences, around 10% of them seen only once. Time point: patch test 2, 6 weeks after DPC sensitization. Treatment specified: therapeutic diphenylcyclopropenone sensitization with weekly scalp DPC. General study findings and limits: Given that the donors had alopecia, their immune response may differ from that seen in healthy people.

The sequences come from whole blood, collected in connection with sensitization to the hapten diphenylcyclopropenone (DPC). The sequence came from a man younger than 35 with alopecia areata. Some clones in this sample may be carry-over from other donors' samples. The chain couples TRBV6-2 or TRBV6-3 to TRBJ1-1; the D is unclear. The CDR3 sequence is CASRPQTGANTEAFF. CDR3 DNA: TGTGCCAGCAGACCCCAGACGGGAGCGAACACTGAAGCTTTCTTT.